Ten or more counts support the clone carrying this T cell receptor beta chain. The antigen is undetermined. V lost 4 bases to trimming and J lost 4 bases; unmatched junction nucleotides: 11. This CDR3 is built from 16 residues. Germline V gives CDR1 SGHRS, CDR2 YFSETQ. The sample belongs to a study of T cells in Graves' hyperthyroidism and ophthalmopathy. Overall study findings and caveats: Blood also contained most expanded thyroid clonotypes above 0.001. In simple terms, a model built on 13 V-J features told ophthalmopathy apart from stable hyperthyroidism.

What was amplified from RNA transcripts were TCR beta CDR3 regions. First-round RT-PCR with HTBI primers amplified the TCR CDR3 region. MiXCR, applied by TCRdb to the multiplex PCR reads, yields one record per CDR3 protein. The sample contains about 400,000 distinct CDR3 sequences, over 11% of which appear only once. Diagnoses used clinical symptoms, serum thyroxine and TRAb, thyroid ultrasound and orbital computed tomography. This chain links TRBV5-1 with TRBJ2-7; 10 nucleotides match TRBD2. The source material was blood. This clonotype originated in a man in his fifties or sixties with Graves' ophthalmopathy. The CDR3 nucleotides read TGCGCCAGCAGCCCCGGGAGCGGGAGGGCCCGTTACGAGCAGTACTTC. Translation: CASSPGSGRARYEQYF. Variable domain in full (rest from reference TRBV5-1 and TRBJ2-7): KAGVTQTPRYLIKTRGQQVTLSCSPISGHRSVSWYQQTPGQGLQFLFEYFSETQRNKGNFPGRFSGRQFSNSRSEMNVSTLELGDSALYLCASSPGSGRARYEQYFGPGTRLTVT.